This TCR beta chain was sequenced in a study of CD8+CD57+ T cells in acquired aplastic anemia. Overall study: Sorted CD4+ and CD8+ cell DNA averaged roughly 3 ug. Mean read depth for CD4+ cells from healthy donors was around 11 million. Findings and limits, study-wide: Found in both controls and patients were almost 30 CD8+ CDR3 sequences.

This clonotype came up many times. The antigen is not known. The study profiled TCR beta VDJ and CDR3 using genomic DNA as template. TCRdb fed the reads into MiXCR, producing one record per CDR3 protein. This table holds roughly 200,000 distinct CDR3 sequences, over 55% found once. The V gene's germline CDR1 is SGHTA and CDR2 FQGTGA. The length of the CDR3 is 20 residues. V gave up 5 bases and J gave up 2 bases; unmatched junction bases: 14. The chain recombines TRBV7-3 with TRBJ2-3; TRBD2 matches 15 bases. This TCR was recovered from a human donor in good health. The sample was sorted CD4+, CD8+, or CD8+CD57+ T cells (not recorded which) from PBMCs. DNA of the CDR3: TGTGCCAGCAGCCCGATAGCCGGGACTAGCGGGGGGACAGACACAGATACGCAGTATTTT. Translated: CASSPIAGTSGGTDTDTQYF. The variable domain in full, with the rest retrieved from reference TRBV7-3 and TRBJ2-3, is GAGVSQTPSNKVTEKGKYVELRCDPISGHTALYWYRQSLGQGPEFLIYFQGTGAADDSGLPNDRFFAVRPEGSVSTLKIQRTERGDSAVYLCASSPIAGTSGGTDTDTQYFGPGTRLTVL.